Below are 27 T cell receptor beta chains sequenced from a single sample in a study of T cell responses to AZD1222 COVID-19 vaccine. Libraries were prepared by immunoSEQ multiplex PCR; TCRdb keeps only in-frame clonotypes and omits some of them. The data contain roughly 100,000 clones, roughly 91% of them singletons. This material consisted of peripheral blood, taken 28 days after the second AZD1222 dose. All receptors derive from an adult who received the AZD1222 COVID-19 vaccine.

The chain is built from TRBV4-3 and TRBJ1-2; D perhaps matches TRBD1 (6 bases). Germline loops: CDR1 LGHNA, CDR2 YSLEER. The CDR3 totals 16 residues. The V end was cut by 1 base, the J end by 6 bases, with 18 bases between. The CDR3 DNA reads as TGCGCCAGCAGCCAAGGTCAAGGACTGGGGGCGGATGGCTACACCTTC. Residues: CASSQGQGLGADGYTF.

The rearrangement joins TRBV27 to TRBJ2-1; no clear D gene. Between the trimmed V and J ends, which lost 8 bases and 0 bases, there was a span of 14 bases. The CDR3 totals 15 residues. The germline V gene has CDR1 MNHEY and CDR2 SMNVEV (reference sequence). CDR3: CASSLAPPSYNEQFF. The CDR3 DNA follows: TGTGCCAGCTCCCTGGCCCCTCCCTCCTACAATGAGCAGTTCTTC.

The chain links TRBV4-3 to TRBJ1-6, with D unresolved. The germline V and J ends were trimmed by 2 bases and 7 bases, with 12 bases remaining between them. The CDR3 totals 15 residues. Germline V CDR1 and CDR2: LGHNA, YSLEER. CDR3: CASSQSIGINSPLHF. The CDR3 DNA reads as TGCGCCAGCAGCCAAAGCATTGGGATAAATTCACCCCTCCACTTT.

This chain links TRBV5-1 with TRBJ2-7; D is possibly TRBD1 or TRBD2 (5 bases each). Trimming pared 4 bases from V and 7 bases from J, leaving 15 bases between. Germline-derived CDR1 and CDR2 are SGHRS and YFSETQ. This CDR3 contains 13 residues. CDR3 DNA sequence: TGCGCCAGCAGCGGGATTGGGGGAGAAGAGCAGTACTTC. Translated: CASSGIGGEEQYF. The variable domain in full, with the rest retrieved from reference TRBV5-1 and TRBJ2-7, is KAGVTQTPRYLIKTRGQQVTLSCSPISGHRSVSWYQQTPGQGLQFLFEYFSETQRNKGNFPGRFSGRQFSNSRSEMNVSTLELGDSALYLCASSGIGGEEQYFGPGTRLTVT.

The sample holds a few counts of this clone. This chain links TRBV5-1 with TRBJ2-7, with D possibly matching TRBD1 (6 bases). V was pared by 1 base and J by 1 base, with 9 bases between. This CDR3 region has 14 residues. In germline, CDR1 is SGHRS, CDR2 YFSETQ. Here the CDR3 reads CASSLTGQSYEQYF. The CDR3 nucleotides are TGCGCCAGCAGCTTGACGGGACAATCCTACGAGCAGTACTTC.

The gene calls are TRBV12-3 or TRBV12-4 and TRBJ2-2; TRBD1 might be the D (5 bases). The CDR3 runs 13 residues. V was pared by 5 bases and J by 6 bases, with 10 bases between. The CDR3 loop is CASSPTRAGELFF. The DNA for the CDR3 is TGTGCCAGCAGTCCAACCAGGGCCGGGGAGCTGTTTTTT.

V usage is TRBV6-5 and J usage is TRBJ2-7, with a weak D call TRBD1 (6 bases). With 6 bases removed from V and 5 bases from J, the gap between germline ends came to 11 bases. The CDR3 contains 12 residues. Per the germline V gene, CDR1 is MNHEY and CDR2 is SVGAGI. CDR3 nucleotide sequence: TGTGCCAGCAGAAACAGGGTGAACGAGCAGTACTTC. It yields the protein CASRNRVNEQYF.

This clone was observed once. The chain uses TRBV7-9 and TRBJ1-6; the D is unclear. Deletions cut 6 bases from V and 8 bases from J, with 8 bases between. Germline assignment: CDR1 SEHNR and CDR2 FQNEAQ (reference sequence). The CDR3 extends over 12 amino acids. CDR3 protein: CASSSGYSPLHF. CDR3 coding DNA: TGTGCCAGCAGTTCAGGCTATTCACCCCTCCACTTT.

The rearrangement links TRBV9 to TRBJ1-2; 8 bases fit TRBD1. V gave up 3 bases and J gave up 4 bases; unmatched junction bases: 8. The CDR3 contains 15 residues. Germline CDR1 and CDR2: SGDLS and YYNGEE. The CDR3 DNA is TGTGCCAGCAGCGAGGGGACAGGAGGCGGCTATGGCTACACCTTC. Residues: CASSEGTGGGYGYTF.

V and J are TRBV7-2 and TRBJ1-2; D is undetermined. Trimming took 5 bases from V and 4 from J, leaving 14 bases between them. The CDR3 runs to 14 residues. Germline-derived CDR1 and CDR2 are SGHTA and FQGNSA. The CDR3 here is CASSPRRSPYGYTF. CDR3 DNA: TGTGCCAGCAGCCCCAGGCGCAGTCCCTATGGCTACACCTTC. Full variable domain (outside the CDR3, taken from reference TRBV7-2 and TRBJ1-2): GAGVSQSPSNKVTEKGKDVELRCDPISGHTALYWYRQSLGQGLEFLIYFQGNSAPDKSGLPSDRFSAERTGGSVSTLTIQRTQQEDSAVYLCASSPRRSPYGYTFGSGTRLTVV.

The rearrangement links TRBV9 to TRBJ2-1; 10 bases agree with TRBD2. Germline CDR1 reads SGDLS; CDR2 reads YYNGEE. J lost 4 bases, V lost 4 bases, and 8 bases had no gene match. CDR3 length: 16 amino acids. The CDR3 spells CASSHGPSGGYNEQFF. The CDR3 bases are TGTGCCAGCAGCCACGGGCCTAGCGGGGGTTACAATGAGCAGTTCTTC. Drawing the rest from reference TRBV9 and TRBJ2-1, the complete variable domain is DSGVTQTPKHLITATGQRVTLRCSPRSGDLSVYWYQQSLDQGLQFLIQYYNGEERAKGNILERFSAQQFPDLHSELNLSSLELGDSALYFCASSHGPSGGYNEQFFGPGTRLTVL.

The CDR3 loop reads CAISDRSEKLFF. The CDR3 DNA reads TGTGCCATCAGTGACCGGAGCGAAAAACTGTTTTTT. V and J are TRBV10-3 and TRBJ1-4; the D is unclear. V gave up 3 bases and J gave up 8 bases, with 7 bases separating them. CDR3 length: 12 residues. The germline V gene has CDR1 ENHRY and CDR2 SYGVKD.

This CDR3 is CASSEYAGANYGYTF. CDR3 nucleotide sequence: TGTGCCAGCAGTGAATACGCGGGCGCAAACTATGGCTACACCTTC. The V gene is TRBV25-1, the J gene TRBJ1-2, with D uncertain. Germline CDR1 reads MGHDK; CDR2 reads SYGVNS. V was cut by 0 bases and J by 2 bases, with 10 bases left in between. CDR3 size: 15 residues.

The CDR3 DNA reads as TGTGCCAGCAGCTTGTCAGGGGGCGGCTACACCTTC. Its protein is CASSLSGGGYTF. This chain links TRBV5-6 with TRBJ1-2; 8 positions agree with TRBD1. Per germline, CDR1 SGHDT and CDR2 YYEEEE. The CDR3 is 12 amino acids. Trimming cost V 1 base and J 8 bases; bases outside gene matches: 1. The full variable domain, in which reference TRBV5-6 and TRBJ1-2 provide the parts outside the CDR3, is DAGVTQSPTHLIKTRGQQVTLRCSPKSGHDTVSWYQQALGQGPQFIFQYYEEEERQRGNFPDRFSGHQFPNYSSELNVNALLLGDSALYLCASSLSGGGYTFGSGTRLTVV.

This chain connects TRBV5-1 to TRBJ2-7; no firm D call. CDR3 length: 14 residues. V was trimmed by 1 base and J by 4 bases, leaving 12 bases between them. Germline V gene data show CDR1 as SGHRS and CDR2 as YFSETQ. CDR3 amino acids: CASSLRPPPYEQYF. The CDR3 DNA sequence: TGCGCCAGCAGCTTGAGACCTCCTCCTTACGAGCAGTACTTC.

V usage is TRBV5-4 and J usage is TRBJ1-4, with unresolved D. This CDR3 spans 13 amino acids. The germline V gene has CDR1 SGHNT and CDR2 YYREEE (reference sequence). V was clipped by 0 bases and J by 8 bases, with 8 bases between them. The CDR3 nucleotides read TGTGCCAGCAGCTTGGGGCAGGAGGAAAAACTGTTTTTT. Its protein is CASSLGQEEKLFF. The whole variable domain, remainder taken from reference TRBV5-4 and TRBJ1-4, is ETGVTQSPTHLIKTRGQQVTLRCSSQSGHNTVSWYQQALGQGPQFIFQYYREEENGRGNFPPRFSGLQFPNYSSELNVNALELDDSALYLCASSLGQEEKLFFGSGTQLSVL.

This chain connects TRBV5-6 to TRBJ1-2; 11 nucleotides align to TRBD1. In germline, CDR1 is SGHDT, CDR2 YYEEEE. CDR3 length: 19 amino acids. J lost 3 bases, V lost 4 bases, and 17 bases had no gene match. As DNA, the CDR3 is TGTGCCAGCAGCCCTAGCGCCGGACAGGGGGCGCAAGGTGACTATGGCTACACCTTC. Translated, it gives CASSPSAGQGAQGDYGYTF.

The chain recombines TRBV3-1 (or the pseudogene TRBV3-2) with TRBJ1-5; TRBD1 matches at 7 bases. The CDR3 loop spans 14 amino acids. The germline gives CDR1 LGHDT, CDR2 YNNKEL (reference sequence). V shed 5 bases, J shed 6 bases, and the junction held 7 bases outside the gene matches. This chain's CDR3 is CASSYGDSVQPQHF. The CDR3, as DNA: TGTGCCAGCAGCTACGGGGACAGTGTTCAGCCCCAGCATTTT.

The chain joins TRBV2 to TRBJ2-3, with 10 bases aligning to TRBD2. In germline, CDR1 is SNHLY, CDR2 FYNNEI. The CDR3 length is 18 residues. V was clipped by 6 bases and J by 0 bases; unmatched bases: 12. CDR3 protein: CASRKGLAGAESTDTQYF. For the CDR3, the DNA is TGTGCCAGCAGAAAGGGGCTAGCGGGGGCCGAAAGCACAGATACGCAGTATTTT.

V and J are TRBV6-6 and TRBJ1-1, with a weak D call TRBD1 (5 bases). Germline V gives CDR1 MNHNY, CDR2 SVGAGI (reference sequence). V lost 5 bases and J lost 4, with 11 bases in between. This CDR3 region has 13 residues. CDR3 sequence (DNA): TGTGCCAGCAGTCCAGGGCAGGCCACTGAAGCTTTCTTT. Amino acid sequence: CASSPGQATEAFF.

The chain is built from TRBV6-5 and TRBJ2-1, with D unclear. CDR1 is MNHEY, CDR2 SVGAGI, per germline. The CDR3 runs 13 residues. Trimming pared 5 bases from V and 5 bases from J, leaving 10 bases between. The CDR3 protein is CASSKYTDNEQFF. The CDR3 bases are TGTGCCAGCAGTAAATACACAGACAATGAGCAGTTCTTC.

The rearrangement links TRBV6-4 to TRBJ1-5, with D unresolved. Germline V lookup: CDR1 MRHNA, CDR2 SNTAGT. Trimming stripped 0 bases from V and 4 bases from J, with 10 bases between. The CDR3 length is 15 residues. Here the CDR3 reads CASSDSTDPNQPQHF. In nucleotides, the CDR3 is TGTGCCAGCAGTGACTCAACGGACCCAAATCAGCCCCAGCATTTT.

The chain uses TRBV6-4 and TRBJ2-3; 11 bases align to TRBD2. Germline assignment: CDR1 MRHNA and CDR2 SNTAGT. The CDR3 sequence is 15 residues long. The J segment lost 3 bases and the V segment lost 6 bases, leaving 5 bases of the junction unmatched. The CDR3 sequence is CASSPSGGSTDTQYF. CDR3 nucleotide sequence: TGTGCCAGCAGCCCTAGCGGGGGGAGTACAGATACGCAGTATTTT.

The chain uses TRBV7-9 and TRBJ2-2; D unclear. Trimming took 4 bases from V and 9 from J, leaving 0 bases between them. The length of the CDR3 is 9 residues. Germline-derived CDR1 and CDR2 are SEHNR and FQNEAQ (reference sequence). The CDR3 nucleotides are TGTGCCAGCAGCTGGGAGCTGTTTTTT. Translation: CASSWELFF. Supplemented by reference TRBV7-9 and TRBJ2-2, the full variable domain reads DTGVSQNPRHKITKRGQNVTFRCDPISEHNRLYWYRQTLGQGPEFLTYFQNEAQLEKSRLLSDRFSAERPKGSFSTLEIQRTEQGDSAMYLCASSWELFFGEGSRLTVL.

The chain has TRBV7-9 and TRBJ1-4, with 7 bases lining up with TRBD1. The CDR3 totals 15 residues. Looked up from germline, CDR1 is SEHNR and CDR2 is FQNEAQ (reference sequence). V shed 5 bases, J shed 7 bases, and the junction held 10 bases outside the gene matches. As DNA, the CDR3 is TGTGCCAGCAGCCCCGAGGGGGCGAGAGGTGAAAAACTGTTTTTT. It specifies CASSPEGARGEKLFF.

This clone showed up just once. CDR3 sequence (DNA): TGTGCCAGCAGCCAAGTGGCCGGGGGGGCCAGTACGCAGTATTTT. This translates into CASSQVAGGASTQYF. The chain is built from TRBV14 and TRBJ2-3; 8 bases agree with TRBD2. The CDR3 spans 15 residues. V gave up 1 base and J gave up 8 bases; unmatched junction bases: 8. Germline lookup yields CDR1 SGHDN and CDR2 FVKESK.

J is TRBJ1-2 and V is TRBV11-2; 7 nucleotides align to TRBD1. This CDR3 comprises 13 residues. Germline lookup yields CDR1 SGHAT and CDR2 FQNNGV. The V segment lost 3 bases and the J segment 4 bases; nucleotides outside the gene matches: 2. The CDR3 sequence is CASSFEGAYGYTF. The DNA for the CDR3 is TGTGCCAGCAGCTTTGAGGGGGCCTATGGCTACACCTTC.